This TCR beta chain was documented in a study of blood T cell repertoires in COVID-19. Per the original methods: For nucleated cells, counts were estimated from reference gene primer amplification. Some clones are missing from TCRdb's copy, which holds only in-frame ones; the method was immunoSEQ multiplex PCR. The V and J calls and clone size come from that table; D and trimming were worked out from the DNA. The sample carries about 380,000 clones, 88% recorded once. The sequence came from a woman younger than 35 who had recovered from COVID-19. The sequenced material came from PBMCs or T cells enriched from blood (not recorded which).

CDR3 in DNA: TGTGCCAGCTCACCACCGGCAGTCTCTCGTGGAAACACCATATATTTT. This sequence encodes CASSPPAVSRGNTIYF. The gene calls are TRBV18 and TRBJ1-3; D gene unclear. V was shortened by 0 bases and J by 3 bases, with 12 bases between the two germline ends. The germline V gene encodes CDR1 KGHSH and CDR2 LQKENI. This CDR3 is 16 amino acids long.